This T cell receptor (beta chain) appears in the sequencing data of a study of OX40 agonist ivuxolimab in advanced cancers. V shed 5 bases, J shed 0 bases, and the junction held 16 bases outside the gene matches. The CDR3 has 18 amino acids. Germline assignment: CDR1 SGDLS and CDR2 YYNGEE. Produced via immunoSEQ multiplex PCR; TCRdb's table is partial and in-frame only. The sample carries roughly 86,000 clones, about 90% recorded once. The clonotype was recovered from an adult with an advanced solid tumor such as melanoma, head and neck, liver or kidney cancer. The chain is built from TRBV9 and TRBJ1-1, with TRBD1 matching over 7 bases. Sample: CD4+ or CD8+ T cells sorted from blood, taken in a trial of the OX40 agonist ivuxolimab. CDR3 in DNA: TGTGCCAGCAGTGTAAGAGGACAGGCCTCTAACATGAACACTGAAGCTTTCTTT. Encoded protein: CASSVRGQASNMNTEAFF. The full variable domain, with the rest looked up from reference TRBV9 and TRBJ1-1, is DSGVTQTPKHLITATGQRVTLRCSPRSGDLSVYWYQQSLDQGLQFLIQYYNGEERAKGNILERFSAQQFPDLHSELNLSSLELGDSALYFCASSVRGQASNMNTEAFFGQGTRLTVV.